The rows below give T cell receptor beta chains drawn from one sample of a study of shared clonotypes between healthy human individuals. TCRdb's table, derived via immunoSEQ multiplex PCR, lists solely in-frame clones and lacks some. The sample includes about 2.1 million clones, roughly 93% of them seen just once. The specimen was naive CD8+ T cells from PBMCs. All receptors derive from a man younger than 35 in good health. Some clones in this sample may be carry-over from other donors' samples. Each CDR3 is given with its conserved first and last residue. The order of the fields is J gene, V gene, CDR3 protein.

TRBJ1-2 | TRBV6-5 | CASLGPNYGYTF
TRBJ2-7 | TRBV7-9 | CASSSTVRSYEQYF
TRBJ1-1 | TRBV16 | CASSQGQVGMNTEAFF
TRBJ2-7 | TRBV11-2 | CASSSRGRSYEQYF
TRBJ2-1 | TRBV7-9 | CASSQRDRDNEQFF
TRBJ2-2 | TRBV27 | CASSPWTGEGTGELFF
TRBJ2-7 | TRBV19 | CASSPPGTIVYEQYF
TRBJ1-1 | TRBV6-5 | CASRRGDNTEAFF
TRBJ2-2 | TRBV27 | CASSLRTVANTGELFF
TRBJ1-2 | TRBV7-8 | CASTLRQGPPHGYTF
TRBJ2-1 | TRBV5-5 | CASSRLAGNHLEQFF
TRBJ2-7 | TRBV4-2 | CASSPTQYLLQGNYEQYF
TRBJ2-1 | TRBV11-3 | CASSPTSGIYNEQFF
TRBJ2-1 | TRBV7-9 | CASSLDQYNEQFF
TRBJ2-7 | TRBV28 | CASSLTGLFGEQYF
TRBJ2-7 | TRBV6-5 | CASSYSGQGPYEQYF
TRBJ2-7 | TRBV4-2 | CASSPSLAGGYEQYF
TRBJ2-1 | TRBV7-3 | CASSYFLGSDIPEYNEQFF
TRBJ1-2 | TRBV7-9 | CASSLGTVYGYTF
TRBJ2-3 | TRBV5-4 | CASSIVVGRVGADTQYF
TRBJ2-7 | TRBV19 | CASSFRTSPRDEQYF
TRBJ2-1 | TRBV2 | CASYIRGLAGANEQFF
TRBJ1-2 | TRBV2 | CASSERDRGRDGYTF
TRBJ1-5 | TRBV27 | CASSLVGNSNQPQHF
TRBJ1-1 | TRBV10-2 | CASGPGTQNTEAFF
TRBJ2-3 | TRBV11-3 | CASSLASGGVSDTQYF
TRBJ2-2 | TRBV4-1 | CASSQEWGAAGELFF
TRBJ2-7 | TRBV7-8 | CASSYVAGVGYEQYF
TRBJ1-1 | TRBV28 | CASSLLLNTEAFF
NA | TRBV7-6 | CASSLDLRDEQYF
TRBJ2-3 | TRBV5-1 | CASSLKLGGTDTQYF
TRBJ2-5 | TRBV7-8 | CASSSREVQETQYF
TRBJ2-7 | TRBV7-6 | CASSFTRANYEQYF